The 29 T cell receptor beta chains in this list originate from one sample, sequenced in a study of blood T cell repertoires in COVID-19. Data came from immunoSEQ multiplex PCR; TCRdb stores just in-frame clones and leaves some out. Among under 250,000 clones listed, approximately 84% were seen once. The sequenced sample was peripheral blood. These receptors were obtained from a woman between 55 and 75 years old with acute or convalescent COVID-19.

CDR3 DNA sequence: TGTGCCAGCAGCTTAGAGCCAAGGGGGTCCCACTACGAGCAGTACTTC. Protein product: CASSLEPRGSHYEQYF. The chain couples TRBV7-9 to TRBJ2-7; D perhaps matches TRBD1 (6 bases). This CDR3 has 16 residues. Germline values: CDR1 SEHNR, CDR2 FQNEAQ (reference sequence). The ends were cut back, 1 base at V and 3 bases at J, with 16 bases in the middle.

This rearrangement joins TRBV12-3 or TRBV12-4 to TRBJ2-1; 9 bases align to TRBD1. The CDR3 is 12 residues long. V lost 7 bases and J lost 13; bases outside the gene matches: 8. CDR3 loop: CASTPDRGLQFF. The CDR3 DNA is TGTGCCAGCACCCCGGACAGGGGCCTTCAGTTCTTC.

The rearrangement uses TRBV9 and TRBJ2-3; the match to TRBD2 covers 8 bases. The CDR3 consists of 15 residues. V gave up 3 bases and J gave up 2 bases; unmatched junction bases: 5. The V gene's germline CDR1 is SGDLS and CDR2 YYNGEE. The CDR3 loop is CASSASGGSTDTQYF. The CDR3 DNA reads as TGTGCCAGCAGCGCAAGCGGGGGCTCCACAGATACGCAGTATTTT.

The chain has TRBV29-1 and TRBJ1-4, with TRBD1 identical over 7 bases. Germline values: CDR1 SQVTM, CDR2 ANQGSEA. Germline trimming cut 5 bases from V and 7 bases from J; bases unmatched to any gene: 7. CDR3 size: 13 residues. The CDR3 region has the DNA TGCAGCGTTTCGACAGGGTCGGGTGAAAAACTGTTTTTT. Translating gives CSVSTGSGEKLFF.

The gene calls are TRBV9 and TRBJ1-3; the D gene is possibly TRBD1 (5 bases). Per the germline V gene, CDR1 is SGDLS and CDR2 is YYNGEE. The V gene lost 4 bases and the J gene lost 2 bases, with 19 bases spanning the gap. The length of the CDR3 is 17 residues. This CDR3 reads CASSPFAGVFAGNTIYF. CDR3 nucleotide sequence: TGTGCCAGCAGCCCCTTCGCGGGGGTTTTCGCTGGAAACACCATATATTTT.

This sequence joins TRBV5-4 and TRBJ2-7; TRBD2 matches at 12 bases. The CDR3 spans 17 residues. With V trimmed by 4 bases and J by 0 bases, 8 bases remained unmatched. CDR1 is SGHNT and CDR2 is YYREEE in the germline V gene (reference sequence). The CDR3 sequence: CASSHGLAGLSSYEQYF. The CDR3 bases are TGTGCCAGCAGCCACGGACTAGCGGGGCTAAGCTCCTACGAGCAGTACTTC. The variable domain in full, completed from reference TRBV5-4 and TRBJ2-7, reads ETGVTQSPTHLIKTRGQQVTLRCSSQSGHNTVSWYQQALGQGPQFIFQYYREEENGRGNFPPRFSGLQFPNYSSELNVNALELDDSALYLCASSHGLAGLSSYEQYFGPGTRLTVT.

The rearrangement uses TRBV7-2 and TRBJ1-1; tentatively, D is TRBD1 (5 bases). The V end was cut by 8 bases, the J end by 2 bases, with 15 bases between. The CDR3 totals 14 residues. CDR1 and CDR2 from the germline V gene are SGHTA and FQGNSA. This CDR3 reads CASLNRGINTEAFF. For the CDR3, the DNA is TGTGCCAGCCTAAATCGGGGGATTAACACTGAAGCTTTCTTT.

The chain couples TRBV13 to TRBJ2-7; 8 positions agree with TRBD1. The CDR3 is 13 residues long. The J segment lost 5 bases and the V segment lost 5 bases, leaving 5 bases of the junction unmatched. Germline V gives CDR1 PRHDT, CDR2 FYEKMQ (reference sequence). The CDR3 spells CASSHRGMNEQYF. The CDR3 nucleotides are TGTGCCAGCAGCCACAGGGGGATGAACGAGCAGTACTTC.

This chain connects TRBV7-2 to TRBJ1-1; unclear D gene. Trimming shortened V by 4 bases and J by 1 base, and 13 bases separated the two germline ends. From germline, CDR1 is SGHTA and CDR2 FQGNSA. The CDR3 is 15 residues long. DNA of the CDR3: TGTGCCAGCAGCTACAGCGGGAGAGGGAACACTGAAGCTTTCTTT. Residues: CASSYSGRGNTEAFF. Variable domain in full (rest from reference TRBV7-2 and TRBJ1-1): GAGVSQSPSNKVTEKGKDVELRCDPISGHTALYWYRQSLGQGLEFLIYFQGNSAPDKSGLPSDRFSAERTGGSVSTLTIQRTQQEDSAVYLCASSYSGRGNTEAFFGQGTRLTVV.

The rearrangement uses TRBV4-2 and TRBJ1-2, with a weak D call TRBD1 (5 bases). The V and J ends lost 1 base and 2 bases respectively, with 11 bases between them. Germline V gives CDR1 LGHNA, CDR2 YNFKEQ. The length of the CDR3 is 15 residues. The CDR3 bases are TGTGCCAGCAGCCAAGGCGGGGCAGAGAACTATGGCTACACCTTC. This codes for CASSQGGAENYGYTF.

The chain employs TRBV19 and TRBJ1-6; D gene unclear. This CDR3 comprises 16 residues. Deletions cut 5 bases from V and 8 bases from J, with 19 bases between. From germline, CDR1 is LNHDA and CDR2 SQIVND (reference sequence). CDR3 nucleotides: TGTGCCAGTAGTCCTCTTACTACCCAAAGCCATTCACCCCTCCACTTT. Translating it yields CASSPLTTQSHSPLHF.

CDR3 in amino acids: CATLRGTANEKLFF. CDR3 nucleotide sequence: TGTGCCACCCTCAGGGGGACAGCTAATGAAAAACTGTTTTTT. The J gene is TRBJ1-4, the V gene TRBV28, with TRBD1 matching over 7 bases. Germline CDR1 is MDHEN and CDR2 is SYDVKM. V gave up 10 bases and J gave up 3 bases; unmatched junction bases: 8. The CDR3 is 14 amino acids.

This clone was picked up one time. The chain carries TRBV4-1 and TRBJ2-3, with TRBD2 matching 8 bases. The J segment lost 2 bases and the V segment lost 1 base, leaving 5 bases of the junction unmatched. The germline V gene has CDR1 MGHRA and CDR2 YSYEKL. The length of the CDR3 is 16 residues. The CDR3 bases are TGCGCCAGCAGCCAAGCATCTAGCGGGCACACAGATACGCAGTATTTT. It encodes CASSQASSGHTDTQYF.

This clone was picked up a small number of times. This rearrangement joins TRBV5-1 to TRBJ1-4, with D possibly TRBD1 on 5 matching bases. The CDR3 is 15 residues long. From germline, CDR1 is SGHRS and CDR2 YFSETQ. V was pared by 4 bases and J by 8 bases, with 18 bases between. As DNA, the CDR3 is TGCGCCAGCAGCCCTCTGGGGGGAGTAGGAGAAAAACTGTTTTTT. It translates to CASSPLGGVGEKLFF.

The gene calls are TRBV6-5 and TRBJ1-4; 8 bases match TRBD1. Germline CDR1 is MNHEY and CDR2 is SVGAGI. Losses at the gene ends were 6 bases for V and 6 bases for J; bases not matched to a gene: 3. The CDR3 length is 13 residues. CDR3 loop: CASRDRVHEKLFF. CDR3 bases: TGTGCCAGCAGGGACAGGGTTCATGAAAAACTGTTTTTT.

This clone has just a few counts. V is TRBV7-9 and J is TRBJ2-7, with D maybe TRBD1 (7 bases). The CDR3 is 13 amino acids. V shed 8 bases and J shed 7 bases, with 18 bases lying between them. Germline CDR1 is SEHNR and CDR2 is FQNEAQ (reference sequence). CDR3 bases: TGTGCCAGCGGGCAGGGGGGCATCCAAGAGCAGTACTTC. Its protein is CASGQGGIQEQYF. Combining the CDR3 with reference TRBV7-9 and TRBJ2-7 gives the whole variable domain DTGVSQNPRHKITKRGQNVTFRCDPISEHNRLYWYRQTLGQGPEFLTYFQNEAQLEKSRLLSDRFSAERPKGSFSTLEIQRTEQGDSAMYLCASGQGGIQEQYFGPGTRLTVT.

V usage is TRBV9 and J usage is TRBJ2-5; 10 nucleotides line up with TRBD2. V shed 0 bases, J shed 5 bases, and the junction held 10 bases outside the gene matches. The CDR3 has 17 amino acids. CDR1 and CDR2 from the germline V gene are SGDLS and YYNGEE. CDR3: CASSVDEVSGGYETQYF. The CDR3 nucleotides read TGTGCCAGCAGCGTAGACGAGGTTAGCGGGGGGTATGAGACCCAGTACTTC.

This clone was seen once. V and J are TRBV5-1 and TRBJ2-1, with D possibly being TRBD1 (6 bases). Between the trimmed V and J ends, which lost 6 bases and 0 bases, there was a span of 16 bases. This CDR3 has 16 residues. Germline V lookup: CDR1 SGHRS, CDR2 YFSETQ. The CDR3 protein is CASKRTVLSSYNEQFF. CDR3 DNA: TGCGCCAGCAAACGGACAGTGCTGAGCTCCTACAATGAGCAGTTCTTC.

The J gene is TRBJ1-2, the V gene TRBV14; D is undetermined. The germline V and J ends were trimmed by 0 bases and 6 bases, with 8 bases remaining between them. The CDR3 is 13 amino acids. Germline V gene lookup returns CDR1 SGHDN and CDR2 FVKESK. The CDR3 DNA is TGTGCCAGCAGCCAAGATAGGAGAGATGGCTACACCTTC. Protein: CASSQDRRDGYTF. The whole variable domain, filled in from reference TRBV14 and TRBJ1-2, reads EAGVTQFPSHSVIEKGQTVTLRCDPISGHDNLYWYRRVMGKEIKFLLHFVKESKQDESGMPNNRFLAERTGGTYSTLKVQPAELEDSGVYFCASSQDRRDGYTFGSGTRLTVV.

The rearrangement joins TRBV5-1 to TRBJ1-1, with D unclear. Per germline, CDR1 SGHRS and CDR2 YFSETQ. This CDR3 has 14 residues. V shed 4 bases and J shed 0 bases, with 10 bases lying between them. CDR3 sequence: CASSLDGVNTEAFF. The CDR3 nucleotides read TGCGCCAGCAGCCTGGACGGGGTGAACACTGAAGCTTTCTTT.

A word on this clone: The same CDR3 also results from other DNA sequences found in this sample. V gene TRBV19 combines with J gene TRBJ2-1; 13 positions match TRBD2. This CDR3 has 15 residues. CDR1 is LNHDA and CDR2 is SQIVND in the germline V gene (reference sequence). After removal of 9 bases from V and 2 bases from J, the junction contained 4 bases not matched to a gene. The CDR3 is CASATSGGAYNEQFF. The CDR3 DNA follows: TGTGCCAGCGCTACTAGCGGGGGGGCCTACAATGAGCAGTTCTTC.

The V call is TRBV18, the J call TRBJ1-4; 7 bases agree with TRBD1. Germline values: CDR1 KGHSH, CDR2 LQKENI. The CDR3 contains 14 residues. Unmatched junction bases numbered 6, after V lost 3 bases and J lost 8 bases. The CDR3 sequence: CASSPDRVWEKLFF. The CDR3 DNA sequence: TGTGCCAGCTCACCTGACAGGGTATGGGAAAAACTGTTTTTT.

This clone has just one count. The chain links TRBV18 to TRBJ2-2; 9 bases map to TRBD1. This CDR3 comprises 14 residues. Germline V gene sequence: CDR1 KGHSH, CDR2 LQKENI. V lost 3 bases and J lost 7; bases outside the gene matches: 3. DNA for the CDR3: TGTGCCAGCTCACCGGGACAGGGCTACGGGGAGCTGTTTTTT. Protein product: CASSPGQGYGELFF.

V and J are TRBV4-1 and TRBJ2-3, with TRBD2 matching 7 bases. The CDR3 runs 17 residues. V lost 4 bases and J lost 1; bases outside the gene matches: 11. Per the germline V gene, CDR1 is MGHRA and CDR2 is YSYEKL. This chain's CDR3 is CASSLGIRGDRTDTQYF. For the CDR3, the DNA is TGCGCCAGCAGCCTCGGTATACGGGGGGATCGCACAGATACGCAGTATTTT.

The V call is TRBV5-1, the J call TRBJ2-1; 8 nucleotides align to TRBD2. CDR1 is SGHRS, CDR2 YFSETQ, per germline. V shed 5 bases, J shed 2 bases, and the junction held 6 bases outside the gene matches. The CDR3 extends over 15 amino acids. The CDR3 coding sequence is TGCGCCAGCAGTGGCGGGGGGCTCACCTACAATGAGCAGTTCTTC. It is translated as CASSGGGLTYNEQFF.

The chain couples TRBV7-9 to TRBJ1-1; 10 bases line up with TRBD1. Germline V lookup: CDR1 SEHNR, CDR2 FQNEAQ (reference sequence). The CDR3 is made up of 15 amino acids. V trimming: 5 bases; J trimming: 4 bases; junction bases outside the gene matches: 7. CDR3 loop: CASSPHGTGATEAFF. The CDR3 DNA is TGTGCCAGCAGCCCCCACGGGACAGGGGCCACTGAAGCTTTCTTT.

This clone turned up a few times. This sequence joins TRBV30 and TRBJ1-4; 7 bases map to TRBD1. The CDR3 is made up of 13 amino acids. The germline V gene encodes CDR1 GTSNPN and CDR2 SVGIG (reference sequence). Germline trimming cut 6 bases from V and 8 bases from J; bases unmatched to any gene: 9. CDR3 in amino acids: CACEGAVGEKLFF. CDR3 DNA: TGTGCCTGTGAGGGGGCAGTTGGAGAAAAACTGTTTTTT.

This chain connects TRBV5-1 to TRBJ2-3; the match to TRBD2 covers 10 bases. V lost 0 bases and J lost 4; bases outside the gene matches: 5. Germline lookup yields CDR1 SGHRS and CDR2 YFSETQ. The CDR3 runs to 16 residues. This CDR3 is CASSLEAGGRSDTQYF. The CDR3 DNA sequence: TGCGCCAGCAGCTTGGAAGCGGGGGGGCGGTCAGATACGCAGTATTTT.

The chain recombines TRBV4-2 with TRBJ1-1, with D maybe TRBD1 (5 bases). The CDR3 covers 15 residues. The ends were cut back, 4 bases at V and 2 bases at J, with 14 bases in the middle. CDR1 and CDR2 (germline): LGHNA, YNFKEQ. CDR3 region: CASSRGGQGNTEAFF. CDR3 in DNA: TGTGCCAGCAGCCGGGGAGGGCAGGGAAACACTGAAGCTTTCTTT.